This is a list of T cell receptor beta chains from one sample in a study of blood T cells in healthy people across ages. TCRdb analysed the 5' RACE reads with MiXCR anew, one entry per CDR3 protein. The table shows around 1.5 million distinct CDR3 sequences, with approximately 32% occurring only once. Sequenced sample: blood. Receptors originate from a woman aged 30 to 39 in good health. Both conserved end residues are part of each CDR3. D genes are given only for firm matches. Clone size appears in some rows only: once, few, many, or a class for an expanded clone.

TRBV20-1	TRBD2	-	TRBJ2-1	TGCAGTGCTAGATCTAGCGGTATTAGCTCCTACAATGAGCAGTTCTTC	CSARSSGISSYNEQFF
TRBV6-6	TRBD2	-	TRBJ2-7	TGTGCCAGCAGTTATTCTAGCGGGGGCGGCTACGAGCAGTACTTC	CASSYSSGGGYEQYF
TRBV6-5	TRBD1	-	TRBJ1-1	TGTGCCAGCAGTACCGACAGGGAGAGCACTGAAGCTTTCTTT	CASSTDRESTEAFF
TRBV29-1	-	-	TRBJ1-1	TGCAGCGTTGAAGACAGGGGAAATGATGGCACTGAAGCTTTCTTT	CSVEDRGNDGTEAFF
TRBV27	TRBD1	-	TRBJ1-2	TGTGCCAGCAGTCTCCCGGACAGGGGACTGGCAGGCTATGGCTACACCTTC	CASSLPDRGLAGYGYTF
TRBV20-1	-	few	TRBJ1-2	TGCAGTGCAACAACCGGACAAAACTATGGCTACACCTTC	CSATTGQNYGYTF
TRBV5-1	-	few	TRBJ2-1	TGCGCCAGCAGCATGAGTGGGGGTGAGCAGTTCTTC	CASSMSGGEQFF
TRBV25-1	-	-	TRBJ1-2	TGTGCCAGCAGTGACGCCAGTCAATTCTTCTATGGCTACACCTTC	CASSDASQFFYGYTF
TRBV28	-	-	TRBJ2-3	TGTGCCAGCAGTACCATTCGGGGTGCCACAGATACGCAGTATTTT	CASSTIRGATDTQYF
TRBV10-3	TRBD1	-	TRBJ2-1	TGTGCCACCTATGGACAGGGGGGGCGAGAGCAGTTCTTC	CATYGQGGREQFF
TRBV9	TRBD2	-	TRBJ2-7	TGTGCCAGCAGCGCGGGGGGGCCCTTGGACGAGCAGTACTTC	CASSAGGPLDEQYF
TRBV9	-	few	TRBJ2-7	TGTGCCAGCAGCGTAGCGGACCCCCGGGAGCAGTACTTC	CASSVADPREQYF
TRBV3-1	-	-	TRBJ2-1	TGTGCCAGCAGCCACAAGACCCCCAGCGGGCCAACGATCCTCTACAATGAGCAGTTCTTC	CASSHKTPSGPTILYNEQFF
TRBV6-5	-	-	TRBJ2-5	TGTGCCAGCAGTCCGACGTGGGGCACGGAGACCCAGTACTTC	CASSPTWGTETQYF
TRBV12-3/TRBV12-4	TRBD1	few	TRBJ2-5	TGTGCCAGCAGTCGTGACAGGGCAGCTCAAGAGACCCAGTACTTC	CASSRDRAAQETQYF
TRBV7-2	TRBD1	-	TRBJ2-7	TGTGCCAGCAGCCCATTACCGGGACAGGGTCTTTCCTACGAGCAGTACTTC	CASSPLPGQGLSYEQYF
TRBV5-1	TRBD2	-	TRBJ2-5	TGCGCCAGCAGCTTCGGGACTAGCGGCTATTATTTCCAAGAGACCCAGTACTTC	CASSFGTSGYYFQETQYF
TRBV3-1	-	-	TRBJ2-7	TGTGCCAGCAGCCACCGTCCTAGCTCAACGGAGCAGTACTTC	CASSHRPSSTEQYF
TRBV15	-	-	TRBJ2-7	TGTGCCACCAGCAGCCGGCCCTACGAGCAGTACTTC	CATSSRPYEQYF
TRBV20-1	-	-	TRBJ2-4	TGCAGTGCGATGTCAGTATTCTACTCGGGAGAGCAGTACTTC	CSAMSVFYSGEQYF
TRBV3-1	-	many	TRBJ2-3	TGTGCCAGCGGCAGGCCCCCAGATACGCAGTATTTT	CASGRPPDTQYF
TRBV6-1	-	-	TRBJ1-5	TGTGCCAGCAGTGAAGCTGGGGGCCTTGGCAATCAGCCCCAGCATTTT	CASSEAGGLGNQPQHF
TRBV5-1	-	-	TRBJ1-2	TGCGCCAGCAGACACAGGGACTCTGGCTACACCTTC	CASRHRDSGYTF
TRBV20-1	-	many	TRBJ2-1	TGCAGTGCTAGAGATCGGGTTTTGGGTAGCTTCAATGAGCAGTTCTTC	CSARDRVLGSFNEQFF
TRBV9	-	-	TRBJ2-3	TGTGCCAGCAGCGTCTACGGAGATACGCAGTATTTT	CASSVYGDTQYF
TRBV10-3	TRBD1	many	TRBJ2-1	TGTGCCATCAAGGGGACAGACTTATCCTACAATGAGCAGTTCTTC	CAIKGTDLSYNEQFF
TRBV20-1	-	few	TRBJ2-7	TGCAGTGCTAGAGATGGAATGCAGGGGCAGGGAGAGCAGTACTTC	CSARDGMQGQGEQYF
TRBV29-1	-	few	TRBJ1-2	TGCAGCGTTCGGACGGGGCTCGGCTACACCTTC	CSVRTGLGYTF
TRBV12-3/TRBV12-4	TRBD2	-	TRBJ2-5	TGTACCAGCAGACGGGATGGACTAGCGGGGGGGTACCAAGAGACCCAGTACTTC	CTSRRDGLAGGYQETQYF
TRBV11-2	-	-	TRBJ2-1	TGTGCCAGCACCCTCTGGGGTATTACAGACAATGAGCAGTTCTTC	CASTLWGITDNEQFF
TRBV7-9	TRBD2	few	TRBJ2-1	TGTGCCAGCAGCCCCGGGACTAGCGGGATGCATGAGCAGTTCTTC	CASSPGTSGMHEQFF
TRBV6-5	TRBD2	few	TRBJ2-5	TGTGCCAGCAGAGATTGGACTAGCGGGGAGCAGTACTTC	CASRDWTSGEQYF
TRBV30	TRBD1	-	TRBJ2-7	TGTGCCTTAGCCGACAGGGCCCCAAACTACGAGCAGTACTTC	CALADRAPNYEQYF
TRBV20-1	TRBD2	-	TRBJ2-7	TGCAGTGCTAGAGGTCGGGGGGGCCAGTACGAGCAGTACTTC	CSARGRGGQYEQYF
TRBV20-1	TRBD2	-	TRBJ2-1	TGCAGTGCTAGGTTCGGACTAGCGGGAGTGGCCGGAGGGTTCTTC	CSARFGLAGVAGGFF
TRBV5-1	TRBD1	-	TRBJ2-7	TGCGCCAGCAGCTTTACACGGACAGGCAACGACTACGAGCAGTACTTC	CASSFTRTGNDYEQYF
TRBV27	-	-	TRBJ1-2	TGTGCCAGCAGTGCCTCAGGGCCTGGGCCTGGCTACACCTTC	CASSASGPGPGYTF
TRBV20-1	-	-	TRBJ1-5	TGCAGTGCTGTACAGGGTCTCAATCAGCCCCAGCATTTT	CSAVQGLNQPQHF
TRBV15	-	-	TRBJ2-2	TGTGTCACCAGCAGAGATTGGGCAGGGCCGAACACCGGGGAGCTGTTTTTT	CVTSRDWAGPNTGELFF
TRBV5-1	-	once	TRBJ1-4	TGCGCCAGCAGCTTGGCCAGGGCGATAAATGAAAAACGGTTTTTT	CASSLARAINEKRFF
TRBV6-5	-	once	TRBJ1-1	TGTGCCACCAGACCCCAGGGATTGAACACTGAAGCTTTCTTT	CATRPQGLNTEAFF
TRBV27	-	few	TRBJ1-5	TGTGCCAGCAGTTTTGGCCAGGGCCCCCCGGAGCCCCAGCATTTT	CASSFGQGPPEPQHF
TRBV28	-	once	TRBJ2-7	TGTGCCAGCAGTACAAGTTTGCCGGGGCTGGCCGACGAGCAGTACTTC	CASSTSLPGLADEQYF
TRBV20-1	-	many	TRBJ1-1	TGCAGTGCTGGAAGGGAGGGTACGACAGCACTCAAAGCTTTCTTT	CSAGREGTTALKAFF
TRBV6-1	TRBD2	many	TRBJ2-1	TGTGCCAGCAGTCGTACAACTAGCGGTACTTCCTACAATGAGCAGTTCTTC	CASSRTTSGTSYNEQFF
TRBV6-1	TRBD2	-	TRBJ2-1	TGTGCCAGCAGTGACCTCGTTAGCGGGAATAATGAGCAGTTCTTC	CASSDLVSGNNEQFF
TRBV5-1	TRBD2	-	TRBJ2-6	TGCGCCAGCAGCCTAATAGCGGGAGGGCCTGGGGCCAACGTCCTGACTTTC	CASSLIAGGPGANVLTF
TRBV7-2	-	-	TRBJ1-6	TGTGCCAGCACCGTGGAGGAAGTCAGGACACCCCTCCACTTT	CASTVEEVRTPLHF
TRBV7-8	-	few	TRBJ1-1	TGTGCCAGCAGCCCGGGGACGGATGAAGCTTTCTTT	CASSPGTDEAFF
TRBV20-1	TRBD2	few	TRBJ2-1	TGCAGTGCTAGGGGACTAGCGGGAGAAAGGCGGAATGAGCAGTTCTTC	CSARGLAGERRNEQFF
TRBV4-1	TRBD2	-	TRBJ2-1	TGCGCCAGCAACAAATCTAAGGCGGGAGACGATAAGCAGTTCTTC	CASNKSKAGDDKQFF
TRBV6-2/TRBV6-3	-	few	TRBJ2-1	TGTGCCAGCAGTTACGGGCCTTACTACAATGAGCAGTTCTTC	CASSYGPYYNEQFF
TRBV24-1	TRBD2	-	TRBJ2-1	TGTGCCACCAGTGATTGGCGAGCGGGAGTGTCGAATGAGCAGTTCTTC	CATSDWRAGVSNEQFF
TRBV9	-	-	TRBJ2-5	TGTGCCAGCAGCGTAGAGGGAGGGGGCCAAGAGACCCAGTACTTC	CASSVEGGGQETQYF
TRBV2	-	-	TRBJ1-6	TGTGCCAGTCACAGTGGCACCCTCCACTTT	CASHSGTLHF
TRBV7-2	TRBD2	-	TRBJ2-1	TGTGCCAGCAGCTTAGAGGCGGGAGTCGATGAGCAGTTCTTC	CASSLEAGVDEQFF